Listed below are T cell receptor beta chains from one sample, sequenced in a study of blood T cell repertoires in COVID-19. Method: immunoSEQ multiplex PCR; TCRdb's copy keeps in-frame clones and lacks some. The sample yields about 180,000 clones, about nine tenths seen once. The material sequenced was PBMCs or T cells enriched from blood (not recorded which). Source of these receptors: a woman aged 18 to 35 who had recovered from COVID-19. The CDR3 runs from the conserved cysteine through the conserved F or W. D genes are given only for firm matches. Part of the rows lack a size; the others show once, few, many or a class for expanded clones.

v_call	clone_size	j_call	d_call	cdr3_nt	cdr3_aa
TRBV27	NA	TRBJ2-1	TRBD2	TGTGCCAGCAGTGGGACTAGCGCTCCCTACAATGAGCAGTTCTTC	CASSGTSAPYNEQFF
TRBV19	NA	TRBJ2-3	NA	TGTGCCAGTAGTACCGGAGGCACAGATACGCAGTATTTT	CASSTGGTDTQYF
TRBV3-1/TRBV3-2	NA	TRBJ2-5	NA	TGTGCCAGCAGCCAAGCATCGCAGAGGGAGACCCAGTACTTC	CASSQASQRETQYF
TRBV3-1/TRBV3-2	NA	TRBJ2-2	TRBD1	TGTGCCAGCAGCCAGGTGGGACAGGGTATGGCCGGGGAGCTGTTTTTT	CASSQVGQGMAGELFF
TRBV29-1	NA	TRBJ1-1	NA	TGCAGCGTTGTACCCCTAAACACTGAAGCTTTCTTT	CSVVPLNTEAFF
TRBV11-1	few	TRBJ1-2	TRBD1	TGTGCCAGCAGCTTGGGGGACAGGGGTCTCCAAAAAGGCTACACCTTC	CASSLGDRGLQKGYTF
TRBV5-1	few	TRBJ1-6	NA	TGCGCCAGCAGCTTGGCCGGGGGGCGCAATTCACCCCTCCACTTT	CASSLAGGRNSPLHF
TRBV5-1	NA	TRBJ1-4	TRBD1	TGCGCCAGCAGCCATGGACAGGGTGGCGAAAAACTGTTTTTT	CASSHGQGGEKLFF
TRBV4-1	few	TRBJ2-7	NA	TGCGCCAGCAGCCCGACAGGCCACTCCTACGAGCAGTACTTC	CASSPTGHSYEQYF
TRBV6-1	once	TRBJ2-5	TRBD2	TGTGCCAGCAGTGAAGCTAGCGGGGCCTCCCTCACGTCCCAGTACTTC	CASSEASGASLTSQYF
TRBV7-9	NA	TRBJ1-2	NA	TGTGCCAGCAGGGGGGGACGAGCGAAATTTAACTATGGCTACACCTTC	CASRGGRAKFNYGYTF
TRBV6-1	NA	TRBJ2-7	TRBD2	TGTGCCAGCAGTGAACAGGTTTTGGGGACTAGCGGCTCCTACGAGCAGTACTTC	CASSEQVLGTSGSYEQYF
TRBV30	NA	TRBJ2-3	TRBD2	TGTGCCTGGATCTGGGCTAGCGGTTACACAGATACGCAGTATTTT	CAWIWASGYTDTQYF
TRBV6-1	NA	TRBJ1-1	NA	TGTGCCAGCAGTGACAGGGCCAGGGGGAACACTGAAGCTTTCTTT	CASSDRARGNTEAFF
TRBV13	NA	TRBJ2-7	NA	TGTGCCAGCAGCTTAAGGGCAGGGGACGAGCAGTACTTC	CASSLRAGDEQYF
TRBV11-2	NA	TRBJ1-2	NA	TGTGCCAGCAGCTCGGTTTTAGAGGAGAACTATGGCTACACCTTC	CASSSVLEENYGYTF
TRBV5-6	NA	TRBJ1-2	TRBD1	TGTGCCAGCAGCTTCACAGGGGGCGTAGGCTACACCTTC	CASSFTGGVGYTF
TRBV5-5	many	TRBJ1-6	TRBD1	TGTGCCAGCAGCGACGGGACAGGCGGTTTCGATTCACCCCTCCACTTT	CASSDGTGGFDSPLHF
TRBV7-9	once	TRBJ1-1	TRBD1	TGTGCCAGCAGCCCAGAAGGGGACAGGAACACTGAAGCTTTCTTT	CASSPEGDRNTEAFF
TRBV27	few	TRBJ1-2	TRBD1	TGTGCCAGCAGTTTATCAGGGACAGGGAACTATGGCTACACCTTC	CASSLSGTGNYGYTF
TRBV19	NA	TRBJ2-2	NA	TGTGCCAGTAGTTACATCGGGGACACCGGGGAGCTGTTTTTT	CASSYIGDTGELFF
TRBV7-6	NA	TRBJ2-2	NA	TGTGCCAGCAGTTCAGGGGTTGGCGGGGAGCTGTTTTTT	CASSSGVGGELFF
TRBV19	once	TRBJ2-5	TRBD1	TGTGCCAGTAGTAAAGACAGGGGGAAGGAGACCCAGTACTTC	CASSKDRGKETQYF
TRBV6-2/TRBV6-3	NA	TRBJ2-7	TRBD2	TGTGCCAGCAGTCCCGGGACTAGCGGAACCTACGAGCAGTACTTC	CASSPGTSGTYEQYF
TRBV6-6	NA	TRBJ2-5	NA	TGTGCCAGCAGTTACTCGCCAGGGTATGGGGAGACCCAGTACTTC	CASSYSPGYGETQYF
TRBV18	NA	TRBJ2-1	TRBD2	TGTGCCAGCTCACCCAGCGGGAGTCCCTACAATGAGCAGTTCTTC	CASSPSGSPYNEQFF
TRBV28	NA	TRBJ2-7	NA	TGTGCCAGCAGTTTTGAGGCAGGGTTCCGCGAGCAGTACTTC	CASSFEAGFREQYF
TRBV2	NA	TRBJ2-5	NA	TGTGCCAGCAGTGAGGCTAGCGTACGGGAGACCCAGTACTTC	CASSEASVRETQYF
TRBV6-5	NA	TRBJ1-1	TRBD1	TGTGCCAGCAGCCTAACCGACAGGGCTAAAGCTTTCTTT	CASSLTDRAKAFF
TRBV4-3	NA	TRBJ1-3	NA	TGCGCCAGCAGCCAAACAATCGGAGGCACCATATATTTT	CASSQTIGGTIYF
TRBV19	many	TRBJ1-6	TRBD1	TGTGCCAGTAGTTTCGGGACAGGGACCTCATCACCCCTCCACTTT	CASSFGTGTSSPLHF
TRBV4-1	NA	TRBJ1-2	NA	TGCGCCAGCAGCCCCACCCCCGAGGCGGGCTATGGCTACACCTTC	CASSPTPEAGYGYTF
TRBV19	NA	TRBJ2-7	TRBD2	TGTGCCAGTAGTTATAGCGGGAGCCCCTACGAGCAGTACTTC	CASSYSGSPYEQYF
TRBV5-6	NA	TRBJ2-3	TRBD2	TGTGCCAGCAGTACACTAGCGGGAGGTATAAGCACAGATACGCAGTATTTT	CASSTLAGGISTDTQYF
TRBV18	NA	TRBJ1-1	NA	TGTGCCAGCTCACTACACCGGAACACTGAAGCTTTCTTT	CASSLHRNTEAFF
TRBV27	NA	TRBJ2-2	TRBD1	TGTGCCAGCACCAAGGGACAGAGCACCGGGGAGCTGTTTTTT	CASTKGQSTGELFF
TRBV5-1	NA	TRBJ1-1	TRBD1	TGCGCCAGCAGCTTGGTCAGGGGGGACACTGAAGCTTTCTTT	CASSLVRGDTEAFF
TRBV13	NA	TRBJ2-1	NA	TGTGCCAGCAGCCTCCTTTATGAGCAGTTCTTC	CASSLLYEQFF
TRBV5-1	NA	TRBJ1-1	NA	TGCGCCAGCAGACGGACGGAGGGGACTGAAGCTTTCTTT	CASRRTEGTEAFF
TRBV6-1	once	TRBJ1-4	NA	TGTGCCAGCAGTGAACCATCAACAGGATCCATATTTTTT	CASSEPSTGSIFF